What follows are 25 T cell receptor beta chains derived from one specimen sequenced in a study of blood T cell repertoires in COVID-19 (dated by TCRdb to 2018 to 2020). The library relied on the immunoSEQ multiplex PCR assay. Held by TCRdb, this immuneACCESS table contains in-frame sequences only and omits some clones. Under half of the omission traces to an unresolved V gene where checked; the cause of the rest is unknown. The table for this sample lists about 200,000 clones; more than 75% of them were counted only once. The ten largest clones capture about 2.9% of the sample. Material for sequencing was peripheral blood. Every receptor here comes from a man between 60 and 75 years old with acute or convalescent COVID-19.

The genes are TRBV5-1 and TRBJ1-1; 11 nucleotides match TRBD1. The CDR3 contains 18 residues. Germline CDR1 and CDR2: SGHRS and YFSETQ. V was pared by 3 bases and J by 1 base, with 11 bases of the junction left unmatched. This CDR3 reads CASSSYLGTGGRNTEAFF. The CDR3 DNA follows: TGCGCCAGCAGCTCATACCTCGGGACAGGGGGACGGAACACTGAAGCTTTCTTT.

As regards this clone: Other DNA sequences in the sample encode the same CDR3. This chain connects TRBV3-1 (or the pseudogene TRBV3-2) to TRBJ1-3; TRBD1 is a possible D gene (5 bases). The V end was cut by 2 bases, the J end by 4 bases, with 12 bases between. In germline, CDR1 is LGHDT, CDR2 YNNKEL (reference sequence). This CDR3 is 15 amino acids long. This chain's CDR3 is CASSQQGSTGNTIYF. The DNA of the CDR3 is TGTGCCAGCAGCCAACAGGGTTCAACAGGAAACACCATATATTTT.

V is TRBV6-2 or TRBV6-3 and J is TRBJ2-1; 14 bases are a match to TRBD2. The V gene end was trimmed by 5 bases and the J gene end by 6 bases; junction bases not matched to a gene: 6. This CDR3 is built from 16 residues. CDR1 and CDR2 from the germline V gene are MNHEY and SVGEGT. In DNA form, the CDR3 reads TGTGCCAGCAGTCGACTAGCGGGGGGGCCTGGCAATGAGCAGTTCTTC. Translated, it gives CASSRLAGGPGNEQFF.

This clone is a singleton in its sample. This sequence joins TRBV11-2 and TRBJ1-3, with a weak D call TRBD1 (6 bases). The CDR3 has 18 amino acids. The V gene's germline CDR1 is SGHAT and CDR2 FQNNGV. V was clipped by 5 bases and J by 1 base, with 21 bases between them. The CDR3 sequence is CASSEGQMKSYSGNTIYF. The CDR3, as DNA: TGTGCCAGCAGCGAAGGACAGATGAAGAGTTATTCTGGAAACACCATATATTTT.

The chain combines TRBV6-5 with TRBJ1-2; D not resolved. CDR3 length equals 14 residues. V shed 3 bases and J shed 0 bases, with 8 bases lying between them. Germline V gene lookup returns CDR1 MNHEY and CDR2 SVGAGI. CDR3 residues: CASSYSDANYGYTF. The CDR3 coding sequence is TGTGCCAGCAGTTATTCAGATGCTAACTATGGCTACACCTTC.

This chain joins TRBV2 and TRBJ1-5, with 8 bases fitting TRBD1. From germline, CDR1 is SNHLY and CDR2 FYNNEI. With 5 bases clipped from V and 3 bases from J, the junction kept 6 bases outside the gene matches. The CDR3 is made up of 15 amino acids. The CDR3 DNA reads TGTGCCAGCAGTCAGACAGGGGTAAACAATCAGCCCCAGCATTTT. Translated, it gives CASSQTGVNNQPQHF. Using reference TRBV2 and TRBJ1-5 for the parts outside the CDR3, the full variable domain is EPEVTQTPSHQVTQMGQEVILRCVPISNHLYFYWYRQILGQKVEFLVSFYNNEISEKSEIFDDQFSVERPDGSNFTLKIRSTKLEDSAMYFCASSQTGVNNQPQHFGDGTRLSIL.

This rearrangement joins TRBV7-9 to TRBJ1-3; possibly TRBD1 for D (5 bases). This CDR3 region has 14 residues. The V and J ends lost 0 bases and 4 bases respectively, with 7 bases between them. Germline V gene data show CDR1 as SEHNR and CDR2 as FQNEAQ (reference sequence). The CDR3 sequence: CASSLASGGNTIYF. The CDR3 bases are TGTGCCAGCAGCTTAGCTTCAGGGGGAAACACCATATATTTT.

The rearrangement links TRBV5-1 to TRBJ1-4, with D uncertain. CDR3 length equals 14 residues. CDR1 is SGHRS, CDR2 YFSETQ, per germline. V was shortened by 5 bases and J by 8 bases, with 16 bases between the two germline ends. CDR3 residues: CASSQRQTDEKLFF. In nucleotides, the CDR3 is TGCGCCAGCAGTCAGAGGCAGACTGACGAAAAACTGTTTTTT.

The CDR3: CASNKGAATGELFF. CDR3 sequence (DNA): TGTGCCAGTAACAAGGGGGCGGCCACCGGGGAGCTGTTTTTT. The chain employs TRBV19 and TRBJ2-2; 7 bases match TRBD1. The V gene's germline CDR1 is LNHDA and CDR2 SQIVND (reference sequence). The CDR3 spans 14 residues. V lost 7 bases and J lost 4; bases outside the gene matches: 6.

V usage is TRBV5-1 and J usage is TRBJ1-4, with D possibly matching TRBD1 (5 bases). V was clipped by 1 base and J by 3 bases, with 10 bases between them. From germline, CDR1 is SGHRS and CDR2 YFSETQ. CDR3 size: 15 residues. CDR3 amino acids: CASSLMGEANEKLFF. CDR3 in DNA: TGCGCCAGCAGCTTGATGGGGGAGGCTAATGAAAAACTGTTTTTT. The variable domain in full, with the rest retrieved from reference TRBV5-1 and TRBJ1-4, is KAGVTQTPRYLIKTRGQQVTLSCSPISGHRSVSWYQQTPGQGLQFLFEYFSETQRNKGNFPGRFSGRQFSNSRSEMNVSTLELGDSALYLCASSLMGEANEKLFFGSGTQLSVL.

The rearrangement uses TRBV14 and TRBJ2-5, with unresolved D. V was shortened by 1 base and J by 9 bases, with 12 bases between the two germline ends. The CDR3 runs 13 residues. Germline V gene sequence: CDR1 SGHDN, CDR2 FVKESK. The CDR3 DNA sequence: TGTGCCAGCAGCCAAGTATTTAATCGGGCCCAGTACTTC. It codes for CASSQVFNRAQYF.

The CDR3 reads CASKPGLAKNIQYF. CDR3 DNA sequence: TGTGCCAGCAAACCGGGACTAGCCAAAAACATTCAGTACTTC. This sequence joins TRBV27 and TRBJ2-4; D is possibly TRBD2 (6 bases). CDR1 is MNHEY and CDR2 is SMNVEV in the germline V gene (reference sequence). CDR3 length: 14 amino acids. Between the trimmed V and J ends, which lost 7 bases and 0 bases, there was a span of 10 bases.

The gene calls are TRBV11-2 and TRBJ1-6, with TRBD1 matching 8 bases. After removal of 6 bases from V and 0 bases from J, the junction contained 1 base not matched to a gene. CDR1 is SGHAT, CDR2 FQNNGV, per germline. This CDR3 comprises 15 residues. The DNA of the CDR3 is TGTGCCAGCAGGACAGGGGCCTCCTATAATTCACCCCTCCACTTT. This gives the protein CASRTGASYNSPLHF.

The chain uses TRBV19 and TRBJ2-3; TRBD2 agrees at 14 bases. CDR3 length equals 18 residues. Looked up from germline, CDR1 is LNHDA and CDR2 is SQIVND (reference sequence). The J segment lost 2 bases and the V segment lost 0 bases, leaving 4 bases of the junction unmatched. The CDR3 protein is CASSIDRGLAGVTDTQYF. CDR3 DNA sequence: TGTGCCAGTAGTATAGATAGGGGACTAGCGGGGGTCACAGATACGCAGTATTTT.

The chain links TRBV5-1 to TRBJ1-4, with TRBD1 matching 7 bases. CDR3 length: 15 amino acids. V was pared by 4 bases and J by 0 bases, with 3 bases of the junction left unmatched. The germline V gene encodes CDR1 SGHRS and CDR2 YFSETQ. CDR3 sequence (DNA): TGCGCCAGCAGCCGGGACAGTGCAACTAATGAAAAACTGTTTTTT. Residues: CASSRDSATNEKLFF. Together with reference TRBV5-1 and TRBJ1-4, the CDR3 gives the full variable domain: KAGVTQTPRYLIKTRGQQVTLSCSPISGHRSVSWYQQTPGQGLQFLFEYFSETQRNKGNFPGRFSGRQFSNSRSEMNVSTLELGDSALYLCASSRDSATNEKLFFGSGTQLSVL.

The chain joins TRBV7-3 to TRBJ2-3; TRBD2 aligns across 8 bases. The germline V gene encodes CDR1 SGHTA and CDR2 FQGTGA. This CDR3 has 15 amino acids. Unmatched junction bases numbered 9, after V lost 5 bases and J lost 5 bases. The DNA of the CDR3 is TGTGCCAGCAGCCGAGGTTCGGCGGGGGGAGATACGCAGTATTTT. This translates into CASSRGSAGGDTQYF.

This chain uses TRBV4-2 with TRBJ2-2; D is ambiguous. The CDR3 sequence is 15 residues long. In germline, CDR1 is LGHNA, CDR2 YNFKEQ. The germline V and J ends were trimmed by 1 base and 2 bases, with 8 bases remaining between them. The CDR3 DNA follows: TGTGCCAGCAGCCAAGTTCAGGCCAACACCGGGGAGCTGTTTTTT. Its protein is CASSQVQANTGELFF.

The chain couples TRBV5-1 to TRBJ2-1; no clear D. The V gene lost 2 bases and the J gene lost 8 bases, with 20 bases spanning the gap. This CDR3 is built from 16 residues. Germline V gene data show CDR1 as SGHRS and CDR2 as YFSETQ. The chain's CDR3 is CASSLSPTPRPDEQFF. For the CDR3, the DNA is TGCGCCAGCAGCTTAAGTCCGACCCCCAGGCCCGATGAGCAGTTCTTC.

The J gene is TRBJ2-7, the V gene TRBV24-1; TRBD1 agrees at 9 bases. The CDR3 totals 12 residues. The V gene's germline CDR1 is KGHDR and CDR2 SFDVKD. Trimming removed 9 bases from V and 1 base from J; junction bases left unmatched: 0. For the CDR3, the DNA is TGTGCCACCGGACAGGGGTCCTACGAGCAGTACTTC. Its protein product is CATGQGSYEQYF.

CDR3 region: CASSLSVVAFTLHF. The CDR3 DNA reads TGTGCCAGCAGTTTATCGGTGGTAGCGTTCACCCTCCACTTT. The J gene is TRBJ1-6, the V gene TRBV27, with D uncertain. This CDR3 contains 14 residues. Between the trimmed V and J ends, which lost 0 bases and 14 bases, there was a span of 14 bases. Germline values: CDR1 MNHEY, CDR2 SMNVEV (reference sequence).

This chain uses TRBV20-1 with TRBJ2-2; no clear D gene. Per germline, CDR1 DFQATT and CDR2 SNEGSKA (reference sequence). V was shortened by 5 bases and J by 7 bases, with 8 bases between the two germline ends. The CDR3 is made up of 11 amino acids. CDR3 DNA: TGCAGTGCTCGATTAGTCGGGGAGCTGTTTTTT. Translating it yields CSARLVGELFF.

This chain connects TRBV3-1 (or the pseudogene TRBV3-2) to TRBJ2-7; 11 bases map to TRBD2. Germline values: CDR1 LGHDT, CDR2 YNNKEL (reference sequence). The junction had 18 bases not matched to a gene; V was cut back by 4 bases and J by 7 bases. There are 18 residues in the CDR3. The CDR3 coding sequence is TGTGCCAGCAGCCCAATGACTAGCGGGGCGAAAGCCCGGGGGGAGCAGTACTTC. As protein: CASSPMTSGAKARGEQYF.

The CDR3 reads CASSSRGFDTEAFF. For the CDR3, the DNA is TGTGCCAGCAGTTCCCGGGGGTTCGACACTGAAGCTTTCTTT. This chain joins TRBV6-6 and TRBJ1-1, with D possibly being TRBD1 (5 bases). Looked up from germline, CDR1 is MNHNY and CDR2 is SVGAGI (reference sequence). The CDR3 loop spans 14 amino acids. The V and J ends lost 4 bases and 3 bases respectively, with 12 bases between them.

This rearrangement joins TRBV5-1 to TRBJ1-6, with a possible D match to TRBD1 (6 bases). CDR1 SGHRS and CDR2 YFSETQ come from the germline V gene. V was clipped by 0 bases and J by 9 bases, with 13 bases between them. The CDR3 runs 15 residues. The CDR3: CASSLAQGISSPLHF. The CDR3, as DNA: TGCGCCAGCAGCTTGGCCCAGGGGATAAGTTCACCCCTCCACTTT.

J is TRBJ1-3 and V is TRBV4-3, with D maybe TRBD1 (6 bases). CDR1 is LGHNA, CDR2 YSLEER, per germline. This CDR3 has 17 amino acids. V lost 0 bases, J lost 2 bases, and 14 bases lay in between. DNA for the CDR3: TGCGCCAGCAGCCAAGAGAAGGGGGGGTTCCCTGGAAACACCATATATTTT. Its translation: CASSQEKGGFPGNTIYF.